This entry is about one TCR beta chain. Antigen specificity is unknown. The read stops 3 residues short of the end of the CDR3; the missing end is completed from the germline J gene. Assay used: immunoSEQ multiplex PCR; TCRdb lists only in-frame clones, some missing. In total the sample includes about 7,000 clones, none of them seen once. The record originates from a study of T cell clonality in common variable immunodeficiency. General observations from the study: Fewer deletions and N-nucleotide insertions were reportedly seen in common variable immunodeficiency TCR beta sequences.

The CDR3 length is 11 residues. Germline CDR1 is GTSNPN and CDR2 is SVGIG (reference sequence). This TCR derives from a human donor with common variable immunodeficiency. V is TRBV30 and J is TRBJ1-6; no clear D. The sample comprised peripheral blood mononuclear cells. CDR3 protein: CAWSFSITLHF. The sequenced part of the CDR3 DNA is TGTGCCTGGAGCTTTAGCATCACC.